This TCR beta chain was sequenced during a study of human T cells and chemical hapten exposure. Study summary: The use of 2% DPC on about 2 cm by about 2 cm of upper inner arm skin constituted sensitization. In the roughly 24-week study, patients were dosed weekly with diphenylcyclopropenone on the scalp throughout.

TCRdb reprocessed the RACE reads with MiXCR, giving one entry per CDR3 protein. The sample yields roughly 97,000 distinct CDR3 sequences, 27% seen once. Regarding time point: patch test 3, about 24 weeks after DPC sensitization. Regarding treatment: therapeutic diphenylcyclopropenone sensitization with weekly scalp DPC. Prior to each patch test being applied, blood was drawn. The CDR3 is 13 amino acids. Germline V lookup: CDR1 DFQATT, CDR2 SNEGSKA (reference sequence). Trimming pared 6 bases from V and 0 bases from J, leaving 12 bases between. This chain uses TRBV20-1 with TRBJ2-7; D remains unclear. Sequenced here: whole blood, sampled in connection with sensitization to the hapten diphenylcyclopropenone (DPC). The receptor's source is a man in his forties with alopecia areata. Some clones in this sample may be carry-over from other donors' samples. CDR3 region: CSAGRTSSYEQYF. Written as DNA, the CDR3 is TGCAGTGCCGGTAGGACCTCCTCCTACGAGCAGTACTTC.